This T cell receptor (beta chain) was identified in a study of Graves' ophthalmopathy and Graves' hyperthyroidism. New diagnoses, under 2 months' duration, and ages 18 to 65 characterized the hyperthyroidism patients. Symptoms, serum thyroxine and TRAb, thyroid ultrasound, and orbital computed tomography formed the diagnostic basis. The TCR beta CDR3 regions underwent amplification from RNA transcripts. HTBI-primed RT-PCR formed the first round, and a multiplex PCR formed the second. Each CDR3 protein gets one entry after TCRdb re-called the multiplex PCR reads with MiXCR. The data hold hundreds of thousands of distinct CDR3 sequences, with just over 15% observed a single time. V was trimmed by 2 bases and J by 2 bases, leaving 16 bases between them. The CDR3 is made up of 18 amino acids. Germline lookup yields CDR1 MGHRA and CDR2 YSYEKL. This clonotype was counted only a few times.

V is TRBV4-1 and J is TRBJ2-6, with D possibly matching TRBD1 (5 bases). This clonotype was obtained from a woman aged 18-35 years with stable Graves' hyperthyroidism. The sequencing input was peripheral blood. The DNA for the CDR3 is TGCGCCAGCAGCCAACAAGGAATGACAGTCCCTGGGGCCAACGTCCTGACTTTC. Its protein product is CASSQQGMTVPGANVLTF.